A selection of T cell receptor beta chains follows, all from one sample in a study of post-analysis software for immune sequencing data. MiXCR, run by TCRdb on the PCR reads, gives a single entry per CDR3 protein. Among more than 500,000 distinct CDR3 sequences listed, around a third were seen once. Sequencing was performed on blood. The receptors were sampled from a girl between 2 and 17 years old with multiple sclerosis. The CDR3 runs from the conserved cysteine through the conserved F or W. The order of the fields is J gene, clone size, D gene, V gene, CDR3 DNA, CDR3 protein. D genes are given only for firm matches. Some rows mark clone size as missing; the rest say once, few, many or name a class of expanded clone.

J gene: TRBJ1-2
clone size: NA
D gene: NA
V gene: TRBV27
CDR3 DNA: TGTGCCAGGAGTAACAGGGCCGGCGGCTACACCTTC
CDR3 protein: CARSNRAGGYTF

J gene: TRBJ2-5
clone size: NA
D gene: NA
V gene: TRBV5-6
CDR3 DNA: TGTGCCAGCAGCTTGGACAGGCACTACGAAGGGCAGTACTTC
CDR3 protein: CASSLDRHYEGQYF

J gene: TRBJ2-5
clone size: few
D gene: NA
V gene: TRBV10-3
CDR3 DNA: TGTGCCATCAGATACGGACAGACGTACCAAGAGACCCAGTACTTC
CDR3 protein: CAIRYGQTYQETQYF

J gene: TRBJ2-3
clone size: NA
D gene: NA
V gene: TRBV5-1
CDR3 DNA: TGCGCCAGCAGCTTGGATGGGGCCACAGATACGCAGTATTTT
CDR3 protein: CASSLDGATDTQYF

J gene: TRBJ2-1
clone size: NA
D gene: NA
V gene: TRBV27
CDR3 DNA: TGTGCCAGCACCCAGGGGAGGCGGAATGAGCAGTTCTTC
CDR3 protein: CASTQGRRNEQFF

J gene: TRBJ2-7
clone size: NA
D gene: TRBD1
V gene: TRBV20-1
CDR3 DNA: TGCAGTGCCAAACAGGGGTACGAGCAGTACTTC
CDR3 protein: CSAKQGYEQYF

J gene: TRBJ1-6
clone size: many
D gene: NA
V gene: TRBV10-3
CDR3 DNA: TGTGCCATCAGTGAGTGGCAGGACAATTCACCCCTCCACTTT
CDR3 protein: CAISEWQDNSPLHF

J gene: TRBJ2-3
clone size: NA
D gene: TRBD1
V gene: TRBV9
CDR3 DNA: TGTGCCTGCAGCGTTTACAGGGGGGTAGATACGCAGTATTTT
CDR3 protein: CACSVYRGVDTQYF

J gene: TRBJ2-3
clone size: many
D gene: TRBD2
V gene: TRBV9
CDR3 DNA: TGTGCCAGCACCCCTGGGCGGGGGGGCCCGGATACGCAGTATTTT
CDR3 protein: CASTPGRGGPDTQYF

J gene: TRBJ2-5
clone size: NA
D gene: TRBD2
V gene: TRBV2
CDR3 DNA: TGTGCCAGCAGGCGGACTAGCGGGACTCAAGAGACCCAGTACTTC
CDR3 protein: CASRRTSGTQETQYF

J gene: TRBJ2-2
clone size: NA
D gene: NA
V gene: TRBV5-6
CDR3 DNA: TGTGCCAGTAGGCTCCTTCGCACCGGGGAGCTGTTTTTT
CDR3 protein: CASRLLRTGELFF

J gene: TRBJ2-7
clone size: NA
D gene: TRBD2
V gene: TRBV9
CDR3 DNA: TGTGCCAGCAGCGTAGACGGGAGGGTCTACGAGCAGTACTTC
CDR3 protein: CASSVDGRVYEQYF

J gene: TRBJ1-1
clone size: NA
D gene: NA
V gene: TRBV18
CDR3 DNA: TGTGCCAGCTCCGCGGACGGGGACACTGAAGCTTTCTTT
CDR3 protein: CASSADGDTEAFF